Listed below are T cell receptor beta chains from one sample, sequenced in a study of blood T cell repertoires in COVID-19. Measured with immunoSEQ multiplex PCR; TCRdb has only the in-frame clones, and not every one. The table shows about 280,000 clones, with 75% to 90% occurring only once. Input material: peripheral blood. These receptors came from an older woman with COVID-19, enrolled during active disease. Each CDR3 is given with its conserved first and last residue. D genes are given only for firm matches. Clone size, where shown, is once, few, many, or a class for clones that have expanded.

j_gene,v_gene,abundance,d_gene,CDR3nt,CDR3aa
TRBJ2-1,TRBV13,.,TRBD2,TGTGCCAGCAGCCCAATGGATGGGACTAGCGGGGGCCCACACAATGAGCAGTTCTTC,CASSPMDGTSGGPHNEQFF
TRBJ2-3,TRBV10-3,.,.,TGTGCCATCAGTGAGAGGGGTGTGTATGATCCAGATACGCAGTATTTT,CAISERGVYDPDTQYF
TRBJ2-1,TRBV11-2,.,.,TGTGCCAGCAGCTTACAAGGGGACACCTACAATGAGCAGTTCTTC,CASSLQGDTYNEQFF
TRBJ1-5,TRBV15,.,.,TGTGCCACCAGCAGACCGTCAGAACAGCCCCAGCATTTT,CATSRPSEQPQHF
TRBJ2-1,TRBV7-3,.,TRBD2,TGTGCCAGCGCCTCTAGCGGGGGGGCATCCAATGAGCAGTTCTTC,CASASSGGASNEQFF
TRBJ2-1,TRBV24-1,.,.,TGTGCCACCAGTGATTTAACAGAGCAGTTCTTC,CATSDLTEQFF
TRBJ1-4,TRBV23-1,once,.,TGCGCCAGCAGTCACTTAGAGGAAGGGCGGAGCGGAAAACTGTTTTTT,CASSHLEEGRSGKLFF
TRBJ2-7,TRBV2,.,TRBD1,TGTGCCAGCAGAGACAGGGGTCCCTACGAGCAGTACTTC,CASRDRGPYEQYF
TRBJ2-7,TRBV5-1,few,TRBD1,TGCGCCAGCAGCTTGGGGGACAGGGGGTCGGAGCAGTACTTC,CASSLGDRGSEQYF
TRBJ2-1,TRBV7-2,.,TRBD2,TGTGCCAGCAGCTGGACTAGCGGCCCCTACAATGAGCAGTTCTTC,CASSWTSGPYNEQFF
TRBJ1-2,TRBV3-1/TRBV3-2,few,TRBD1,TGTGCCAGCAGCCAAGGGACAGGGAACTATGGCTACACCTTC,CASSQGTGNYGYTF
TRBJ1-5,TRBV2,.,.,TGTGCCAGCAGTCCGGACAGAACCAATCAGCCCCAGCATTTT,CASSPDRTNQPQHF
TRBJ2-1,TRBV9,.,TRBD1,TGTGCCAGCAGCGCGTATGTCGGGACAGAAGGGGATGAGCAGTTCTTC,CASSAYVGTEGDEQFF
TRBJ1-4,TRBV5-1,.,TRBD1,TGCGCCAGCAGCCTCGGACAGGGTCCTGAAAAACTGTTTTTT,CASSLGQGPEKLFF
TRBJ1-2,TRBV6-5,.,.,TGTGCCAGCAAAAACACAGGGTCTGGTGGTGGCTACACCTTC,CASKNTGSGGGYTF
TRBJ2-1,TRBV5-1,once,.,TGCGCCAGCAGCTTTCTAGCATCAAAGGTAAATGAGCAGTTCTTC,CASSFLASKVNEQFF
TRBJ1-2,TRBV3-1/TRBV3-2,.,TRBD1,TGTGCCAGCAGCCAAGAGTACAGGGGCTACAATGGCTACACCTTC,CASSQEYRGYNGYTF
TRBJ2-6,TRBV24-1,once,TRBD1,TGTGCCACCAGTGCGGGACAGATATCTGGGGCCAACGTCCTGACTTTC,CATSAGQISGANVLTF
TRBJ1-2,TRBV4-1,.,.,TGCGCCAGCAGCCAAGATTTAACAGATTATGGCTACACCTTC,CASSQDLTDYGYTF
TRBJ2-7,TRBV7-2,.,TRBD1,TGTGCCAGCAGCATGGGACAGCAACCCTACGAGCAGTACTTC,CASSMGQQPYEQYF
TRBJ2-1,TRBV29-1,few,TRBD1,TGCAGCGTTGCAGGGGGCTCTAATGAGCAGTTCTTC,CSVAGGSNEQFF
TRBJ1-2,TRBV28,few,TRBD1,TGTGCCAGCAGTACCGGGACAGGGGGCCATGGCTACACCTTC,CASSTGTGGHGYTF
TRBJ2-1,TRBV7-2,.,.,TGTGCCAGCAGCTTAGAGGGGCGTGCATACAATGAGCAGTTCTTC,CASSLEGRAYNEQFF
TRBJ1-2,TRBV4-1,.,.,TGCGCCAGCAGCCAAGCTTCGGGATATGGCTACACCTTC,CASSQASGYGYTF
TRBJ2-3,TRBV2,few,.,TGTGCCAGCAGGGTTCTGGCTAGCACAGATACGCAGTATTTT,CASRVLASTDTQYF
TRBJ1-5,TRBV27,.,.,TGTGCCAGCAGTTTCGGGGGGCGCAATCAGCCCCAGCATTTT,CASSFGGRNQPQHF
TRBJ2-7,TRBV6-5,.,TRBD1,TGTGCCAGCAGTTACTCAGGGGGACAGTCTTACGAGCAGTACTTC,CASSYSGGQSYEQYF
TRBJ2-7,TRBV7-8,.,.,TGTGCCAGCAGCTTATCTCAGGGGTTGGGTTACGAGCAGTACTTC,CASSLSQGLGYEQYF
TRBJ1-2,TRBV7-2,.,.,TGTGCCAGCAGTTTTACCCAGGTCTATGGCTACACCTTC,CASSFTQVYGYTF
TRBJ1-5,TRBV28,.,TRBD1,TGTGCCAGCAGTTCGGCCCCCGGGACAGGGTATCAGCCCCAGCATTTT,CASSSAPGTGYQPQHF
TRBJ2-1,TRBV9,.,TRBD2,TGTGCCAGCAGCGTATACGGACTAGACAATGAGCAGTTCTTC,CASSVYGLDNEQFF
TRBJ1-1,TRBV15,few,.,TGTGCCACCAGCAGAGGGGCAGGATCGAACACTGAAGCTTTCTTT,CATSRGAGSNTEAFF
TRBJ1-4,TRBV10-3,.,.,TGTGCCTCCTGTCCGGTGGCTAATGAAAAACTGTTTTTT,CASCPVANEKLFF
TRBJ1-2,TRBV27,once,.,TGTGCCAGCAGTACATCTCCGGGAGTCTATGGCTACACCTTC,CASSTSPGVYGYTF
TRBJ2-3,TRBV3-1/TRBV3-2,.,.,TGTGCCAGCAGCCAAGGGCTGCTCGGGGTGGGAGATACGCAGTATTTT,CASSQGLLGVGDTQYF
TRBJ2-7,TRBV29-1,.,TRBD2,TGCAGCGTTGGACTAGCGGGGGGGTCCTACGAGCAGTACTTC,CSVGLAGGSYEQYF
TRBJ1-6,TRBV2,.,.,TGTGCCAGCAGTGATAATCCCGGGGTCGGATCACCCCTCCACTTT,CASSDNPGVGSPLHF
TRBJ2-7,TRBV27,.,.,TGTGCCAGCAGTCCCCATGGTCCGGGGTCCGAGCAGTACTTC,CASSPHGPGSEQYF
TRBJ2-3,TRBV7-2,.,.,TGTGCCAGCAGCTTGGCGGGGGCCAGCACAGATACGCAGTATTTT,CASSLAGASTDTQYF
TRBJ2-1,TRBV5-8,once,TRBD2,TGTGCCAGCAGCCCCCTAGCGGGGGGTTACAATGAGCAGTTCTTC,CASSPLAGGYNEQFF
TRBJ2-5,TRBV9,.,.,TGTGCCAGAGAGGGGGACGGAGTCCGGGTTCCTAAAGAGACCCAGTACTTC,CAREGDGVRVPKETQYF
TRBJ1-2,TRBV4-3,.,.,TGCGCCAGCAGCCAAGATCAAGAGGTGAACTATGGCTACACCTTC,CASSQDQEVNYGYTF
TRBJ1-5,TRBV2,.,TRBD1,TGTGCCAGCAGTGTTGACAGGGTGGGCAATCAGCCCCAGCATTTT,CASSVDRVGNQPQHF
TRBJ1-5,TRBV19,.,TRBD1,TGTGCCAGTAGTATAGCGGTGATGGGACAGCTGAATCAGCCCCAGCATTTT,CASSIAVMGQLNQPQHF
TRBJ2-7,TRBV10-3,.,.,TGTGCCATCAGTGAGTCCAACGAGCAGTACTTC,CAISESNEQYF
TRBJ2-1,TRBV12-3/TRBV12-4,once,TRBD2,TGTGCCAGCAGTTTATATGGGGGGGAACGGTTCTTC,CASSLYGGERFF
TRBJ2-1,TRBV27,.,TRBD1,TGTGCCAGCAGGCTCGCCGGACAGGCTTACAATGAGCAGTTCTTC,CASRLAGQAYNEQFF
TRBJ2-7,TRBV6-1,.,.,TGTGCCAGCAGTGAAGTGGGCCTCGGCGAGCAGTACTTC,CASSEVGLGEQYF